This T cell receptor (beta chain) was profiled in a study of blood T cell repertoires in COVID-19. V lost 2 bases to trimming and J lost 0 bases, with 14 bases between them. Germline V gene data show CDR1 as SGHDT and CDR2 as YYEEEE. This CDR3 is built from 16 residues. The protocol was immunoSEQ multiplex PCR, while the TCRdb copy is restricted to in-frame clones and leaves out a portion. The sample includes 650,000 to 800,000 clones, around 89% seen only once; the top ten take over 0.2%. The sequence was obtained from a young woman with acute or convalescent COVID-19. This chain joins TRBV5-6 and TRBJ1-2; D not certain. The sequenced sample was peripheral blood. CDR3 nucleotide sequence: TGTGCCAGCAGCTTTCGTCCGGGAATCTCTAACTATGGCTACACCTTC. Its protein is CASSFRPGISNYGYTF.